This T cell receptor (beta chain) was found in a study of identical twins. Remarks on this clonotype: An end of the junction differs from the germline gene, which may be a read error.

TCRdb re-called the 5' RACE reads with MiXCR, one entry per CDR3 protein. The sample records 1.5 million or so distinct CDR3 sequences, about 32% being singletons. This CDR3 has 11 residues. Sequencing was performed on cord blood. The TCR originated in a newborn girl in good health. The chain carries TRBV12-3 or TRBV12-4 and TRBJ2-5, with D tentatively TRBD2 (6 bases). This CDR3 reads CTSSLTGAQYF. The CDR3 DNA reads TGTACCAGCAGTTTAACGGGGGCCCAGTACTTC.